This T cell receptor beta chain was documented in a study of blood T cell repertoires in COVID-19. Across the study: Some COVID-19 samples were acute and others convalescent; all came from the United States, Italy and Spain.

For recovered donors of Cohort 3, there were two negative PCRs, clearance, or symptom resolution. Authors' processing steps: Reference gene primers were amplified, and this amplification served to estimate nucleated cell counts. TCRdb keeps only in-frame clones here, not all; method: immunoSEQ multiplex PCR. D and trimming come from the DNA, and the V and J calls and clone size come from that table. The sample carries around 500,000 clones, less than 90% recorded once. This CDR3 is built from 17 residues. From germline, CDR1 is SEHNR and CDR2 FQNEAQ (reference sequence). With 5 bases clipped from V and 0 bases from J, the junction kept 9 bases outside the gene matches.

The receptor was isolated from a woman in her sixties or seventies who had recovered from COVID-19. The rearrangement links TRBV7-9 to TRBJ2-4, with TRBD1 matching over 8 bases. The sequenced material came from PBMCs or T cells enriched from blood (not recorded which). CDR3 amino acids: CASSKDPGGIAKNIQYF. As DNA, the CDR3 is TGTGCCAGCAGCAAGGACCCAGGGGGCATAGCCAAAAACATTCAGTACTTC.